This TCR beta chain was recorded in a study of T-cell memory formation after mild COVID-19. Across the study: The study found TCR clusters largely donor specific.

The 5'RACE method, run with constant-segment primers, produced TCR alpha and TCR beta cDNA libraries (carrying sample barcodes and UMIs). TCRdb called the 5' RACE reads again in MiXCR, with one record for every CDR3 protein. The profile shows around 210,000 distinct CDR3 sequences, 7.5% to 10% of them singletons. This clonotype was counted between two and nine times. Its antigen is undetermined. The study's findings and limits: Certain responding clones were present in pre-infection memory, suggesting participation of cross-reactive memory.

The CDR3 is 14 residues long. Germline V lookup: CDR1 MGHRA, CDR2 YSYEKL. J lost 10 bases, V lost 4 bases, and 8 bases had no gene match. The sequence was obtained from a man younger than 30 who had mild COVID-19 (a few samples of this study predate the infection). Cell type and time point are not known. The sequenced sample consisted of PBMCs or a T cell subset sorted from them (not recorded which). V and J are TRBV4-1 and TRBJ2-1; 9 bases agree with TRBD2. This CDR3 is CASSPLAGRGEQFF. The CDR3, as DNA: TGCGCCAGCAGCCCCCTAGCGGGGAGGGGGGAGCAGTTCTTC.